These T cell receptor beta chains were read from a single sample in a study of blood T cell repertoires in COVID-19. TCRdb's table, derived via immunoSEQ multiplex PCR, lists solely in-frame clones and lacks some. The data hold under 200,000 clones, with about four fifths observed a single time. The sample taken for sequencing was peripheral blood. Receptor source: a man aged 18 to 29 with active or convalescent COVID-19. Both conserved end residues are part of each CDR3. Fields, in order: clone size, J gene, D gene, V gene, CDR3 protein, CDR3 DNA. The D gene is left open where the match is weak. Expanded clones get a size class; other rows say once, few or many, or leave the size out.

>.|TRBJ2-3|.|TRBV28
CASKNRGTDTQYF
TGTGCCAGCAAGAACCGGGGCACAGATACGCAGTATTTT
>.|TRBJ2-2|.|TRBV19
CASSTDTGGDTGELFF
TGTGCCAGTAGTACGGACACGGGTGGAGACACCGGGGAGCTGTTTTTT
>.|TRBJ2-7|.|TRBV12-3/TRBV12-4
CASSWEVGEQYF
TGTGCCAGCAGTTGGGAGGTGGGCGAGCAGTACTTC
>.|TRBJ2-3|.|TRBV5-1
CASSHLEGTQYF
TGCGCCAGCAGCCACTTAGAGGGAACGCAGTATTTT
>.|TRBJ1-1|.|TRBV2
CASSSGVDTEAFF
TGTGCCAGCAGCTCAGGGGTAGACACTGAAGCTTTCTTT
>.|TRBJ1-4|.|TRBV7-6
CASSLADSATNEKLFF
TGTGCCAGCAGCTTGGCCGACTCTGCAACTAATGAAAAACTGTTTTTT
>once|TRBJ2-7|TRBD2|TRBV7-2
CASSSTGAGVIEQYF
TGTGCCAGCAGCTCAACAGGAGCGGGAGTAATCGAGCAGTACTTC
>few|TRBJ1-2|TRBD1|TRBV5-4
CASSFRDRGDGYTF
TGTGCCAGCAGTTTCCGGGACAGGGGGGATGGCTACACCTTC
>few|TRBJ2-1|.|TRBV6-1
CASSNLAINEQFF
TGTGCCAGCAGTAACCTAGCGATCAATGAGCAGTTCTTC
>once|TRBJ1-2|TRBD1|TRBV24-1
CATSDGITGGYGYTF
TGTGCCACCAGTGACGGAATCACAGGGGGCTATGGCTACACCTTC
>.|TRBJ2-1|.|TRBV2
CASAYSGSNEQFF
TGTGCCAGCGCTTACTCAGGGTCCAATGAGCAGTTCTTC
>few|TRBJ2-5|TRBD2|TRBV15
CATSKGGNRVGTQYF
TGTGCCACCAGTAAGGGAGGGAATCGGGTAGGGACCCAGTACTTC
>.|TRBJ1-2|.|TRBV7-9
CASSLKNSERGYTF
TGTGCCAGCAGCTTAAAAAACAGTGAACGAGGCTACACCTTC
>.|TRBJ2-7|TRBD2|TRBV6-1
CASNPSGSYEQYF
TGTGCCAGCAACCCTAGCGGGAGCTACGAGCAGTACTTC
>few|TRBJ1-2|.|TRBV5-1
CASSSGQPNYGYTF
TGCGCCAGCAGCTCAGGACAGCCTAACTATGGCTACACCTTC
>once|TRBJ2-1|TRBD2|TRBV9
CASSLTSGWYNEQFF
TGTGCCAGCAGCCTGACTAGCGGATGGTACAATGAGCAGTTCTTC
>.|TRBJ2-1|TRBD2|TRBV4-1
CASSQDPGRGSYNEQFF
TGCGCCAGCAGCCAAGATCCCGGGCGGGGGAGCTACAATGAGCAGTTCTTC
>.|TRBJ1-2|TRBD1|TRBV28
CASSVDRGRGYGYTF
TGTGCCAGCAGTGTGGACAGGGGGCGCGGCTATGGCTACACCTTC
>.|TRBJ1-4|TRBD1|TRBV5-6
CASSSTTGGNEKLFF
TGTGCCAGCAGCTCAACGACAGGGGGTAATGAAAAACTGTTTTTT
>.|TRBJ1-4|.|TRBV6-1
CASSEQQGLGEKLFF
TGTGCCAGCAGTGAACAACAGGGATTGGGTGAAAAACTGTTTTTT
>.|TRBJ1-1|.|TRBV7-2
CASSGGAMNTEAFF
TGTGCCAGCTCGGGGGGAGCCATGAACACTGAAGCTTTCTTT
>.|TRBJ1-1|TRBD1|TRBV5-6
CASSLVLEGAGTEAFF
TGTGCCAGCAGCTTGGTTCTTGAGGGGGCAGGCACTGAAGCTTTCTTT
>.|TRBJ2-3|TRBD2|TRBV4-3
CASSQKAGVGLDTQYF
TGCGCCAGCAGCCAGAAAGCGGGAGTGGGTTTAGATACGCAGTATTTT
>.|TRBJ2-3|TRBD2|TRBV4-1
CASSQGVRGGNTDTQYF
TGCGCCAGCAGCCAAGGGGTGCGGGGGGGAAACACAGATACGCAGTATTTT
>.|TRBJ1-6|.|TRBV6-5
CASSYSREQTSPLHF
TGTGCCAGCAGTTACTCCCGGGAGCAAACTTCACCCCTCCACTTT
>.|TRBJ2-5|TRBD1|TRBV7-8
CASLEGRQGQETQYF
TGTGCCAGCTTAGAGGGAAGACAGGGTCAAGAGACCCAGTACTTC
>.|TRBJ1-4|TRBD1|TRBV5-1
CASTEGGQGNEKLFF
TGCGCCAGCACCGAGGGGGGACAGGGAAATGAAAAACTGTTTTTT
>.|TRBJ1-2|TRBD1|TRBV5-5
CASRLPGQNYGYTF
TGTGCCAGCCGCTTACCGGGACAGAACTATGGCTACACCTTC
>few|TRBJ2-3|.|TRBV19
CASSMGSYTDTQYF
TGTGCCAGTAGTATGGGCAGCTACACAGATACGCAGTATTTT
>few|TRBJ2-7|.|TRBV7-2
CASSLVFDNSYEQYF
TGTGCCAGCAGCTTAGTATTCGACAACTCCTACGAGCAGTACTTC
>.|TRBJ1-2|.|TRBV7-2
CASSFGGLYGYTF
TGTGCCAGCAGCTTTGGGGGCCTCTATGGCTACACCTTC
>.|TRBJ2-1|.|TRBV15
CATSRDLGGANNEQFF
TGTGCCACCAGCAGAGATTTGGGGGGAGCCAACAATGAGCAGTTCTTC
>.|TRBJ2-3|.|TRBV25-1
CASGGAGLDTQYF
TGTGCCTCGGGGGGCGCGGGTTTAGATACGCAGTATTTT
>.|TRBJ2-3|.|TRBV30
CAWSVLTDTQYF
TGTGCCTGGAGTGTACTGACAGATACGCAGTATTTT